This T cell receptor beta chain was captured in a study of T cells after yellow fever vaccination. Study outcomes and limitations: The secondary response peaked faster, at day 5 versus 15, but was weaker.

It was through 5'RACE template switching that TCR cDNA was made, with a universal primer site and UMIs added. TCRdb redid the calling of the 5' RACE reads with MiXCR, one entry per CDR3 protein. The sample shows hundreds of thousands of distinct CDR3 sequences, 9% to 15% of them seen only once. In regard to this clonotype: Its target is unknown.

Germline CDR1 and CDR2: MNHEY and SVGAGI. With V trimmed by 0 bases and J by 6 bases, 3 bases remained unmatched. This CDR3 spans 15 amino acids. The chain employs TRBV6-5 and TRBJ2-2, with TRBD2 matching 8 bases. This TCR was sampled from a young man who received the YFV17D yellow fever vaccine. The input for sequencing was PBMCs, taken on the day of the yellow fever booster vaccination. The CDR3 nucleotides read TGTGCCAGCAGTTACTCGAACGGGGGGGCCGGGGAGCTGTTTTTT. It encodes CASSYSNGGAGELFF.